The present entry profiles one TCR beta chain with its context. The sample belongs to a study of cytomegalovirus exposure and HLA in healthy donors. This table comes from immunoSEQ multiplex PCR, and its TCRdb copy is limited to in-frame clones, with some not included. In the table there are 130,000 to 150,000 clones, about 91% of which are singletons. Donors were drawn from the approximately 120-subject validation cohort, separate from the 666-subject first cohort. The CDR3 is made up of 16 amino acids. Germline CDR1 SNHLY, CDR2 FYNNEI. The V gene end was trimmed by 7 bases and the J gene end by 0 bases; junction bases not matched to a gene: 11.

The sequence came from a woman between 18 and 29 years old in good health and CMV-seropositive. This chain links TRBV2 with TRBJ2-5; 7 bases are shared with TRBD2. The sequencing input was PBMCs. Written as DNA, the CDR3 is TGTGCCAGCAATAGCGGGTGGGAATTGTACCAAGAGACCCAGTACTTC. It translates to CASNSGWELYQETQYF.